This TCR beta chain derives from a study of blood T cell repertoires in COVID-19. On the study more broadly: Donors in the United States, Italy and Spain gave samples during acute or convalescent COVID-19. In each case, the material was cDNA or gDNA derived from T cells, B-cell-depleted T cells, or PBMCs.

Original data processing: How many nucleated cells were present was estimated from reference gene primer amplification. The data were produced by immunoSEQ multiplex PCR, yet TCRdb's version contains in-frame clones alone and is incomplete. That table furnishes V, J and clone size, whereas the DNA furnished D and trimming. Counted here are fewer than 350,000 clones, around 84% occurring once; the ten biggest clones make up 2.5%. This clone appeared once. The CDR3 runs 17 residues. With V trimmed by 2 bases and J by 4 bases, 7 bases remained unmatched. Germline V CDR1 and CDR2: KGHSH, LQKENI. Recovered status applied to Cohort 3 donors who had two consecutive negative PCRs. It also applied to those with clearance or with symptom resolution.

The clonotype originates from a woman between 45 and 65 years old who had recovered from COVID-19. V is TRBV18 and J is TRBJ2-6; 8 nucleotides align to TRBD1. Sample: PBMCs or T cells enriched from blood (not recorded which). The DNA of the CDR3 is TGTGCCAGCTCACCATGGCAGGGGGCGCAGGGGGCCAACGTCCTGACTTTC. Amino acids: CASSPWQGAQGANVLTF.